The 3 T cell receptor beta chains presented below share a single source sample, sequenced in a study of blood T cell repertoires in COVID-19. Measured with immunoSEQ multiplex PCR; TCRdb has only the in-frame clones, and not every one. The repertoire has roughly 250,000 clones, around three quarters of them found once; the top ten carry 2.5% to 4%. The sequencing input was peripheral blood. The receptors were sampled from a woman aged 80 or over with acute or convalescent COVID-19.

The chain carries TRBV9 and TRBJ1-4, with 9 bases fitting TRBD1. V was pared by 4 bases and J by 8 bases, with 9 bases of the junction left unmatched. CDR3 size: 15 residues. CDR1 is SGDLS and CDR2 is YYNGEE in the germline V gene. The CDR3 bases are TGTGCCAGCAGCTCCGGGACAGGGCAGAGAGAAAAACTGTTTTTT. Translation: CASSSGTGQREKLFF.

The chain couples TRBV5-4 to TRBJ2-3, with 11 nucleotides matching TRBD2. The CDR3 runs 16 residues. Germline values: CDR1 SGHNT, CDR2 YYREEE (reference sequence). V lost 5 bases, J lost 3 bases, and 8 bases stayed unmatched. CDR3 residues: CASSSHLAGGTDTQYF. The DNA of the CDR3 is TGTGCCAGCAGTTCCCACCTAGCGGGGGGTACAGATACGCAGTATTTT. Full variable domain (rest looked up from reference TRBV5-4 and TRBJ2-3): ETGVTQSPTHLIKTRGQQVTLRCSSQSGHNTVSWYQQALGQGPQFIFQYYREEENGRGNFPPRFSGLQFPNYSSELNVNALELDDSALYLCASSSHLAGGTDTQYFGPGTRLTVL.

This clone has a single count. The CDR3 nucleotides read TGTGCCACCAGTGATTGGGGACAGGGCGGATGCAATCAGCCCCAGCATTTT. It translates to CATSDWGQGGCNQPQHF. This sequence joins TRBV24-1 and TRBJ1-5; TRBD1 matches at 9 bases. Germline CDR1 KGHDR, CDR2 SFDVKD. Losses at the gene ends were 2 bases for V and 2 bases for J; bases not matched to a gene: 6. The CDR3 is made up of 17 amino acids.